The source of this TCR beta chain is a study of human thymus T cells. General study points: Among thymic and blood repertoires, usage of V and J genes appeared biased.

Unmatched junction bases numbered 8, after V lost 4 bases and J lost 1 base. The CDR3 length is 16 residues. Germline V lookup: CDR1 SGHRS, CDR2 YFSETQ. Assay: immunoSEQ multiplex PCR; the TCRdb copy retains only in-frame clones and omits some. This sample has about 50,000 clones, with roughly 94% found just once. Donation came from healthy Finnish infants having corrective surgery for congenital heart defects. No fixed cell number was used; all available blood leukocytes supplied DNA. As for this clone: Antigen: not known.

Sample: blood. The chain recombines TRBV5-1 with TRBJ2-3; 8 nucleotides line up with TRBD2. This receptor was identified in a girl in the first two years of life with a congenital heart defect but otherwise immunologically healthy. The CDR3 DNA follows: TGCGCCAGCAGCCTCCCCCGGCGGGAGGGCACAGATACGCAGTATTTT. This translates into CASSLPRREGTDTQYF.